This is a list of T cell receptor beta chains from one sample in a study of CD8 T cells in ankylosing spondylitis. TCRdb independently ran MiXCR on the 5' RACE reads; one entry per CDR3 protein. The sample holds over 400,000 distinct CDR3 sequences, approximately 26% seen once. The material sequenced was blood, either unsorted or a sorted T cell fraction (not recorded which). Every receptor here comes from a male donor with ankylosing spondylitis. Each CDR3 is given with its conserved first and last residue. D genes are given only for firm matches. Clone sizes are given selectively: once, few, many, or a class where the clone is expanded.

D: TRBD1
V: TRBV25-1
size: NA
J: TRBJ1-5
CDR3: CASSGQDRGYNQPQHF
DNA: TGTGCCAGCAGTGGGCAGGACAGGGGCTACAATCAGCCCCAGCATTTT

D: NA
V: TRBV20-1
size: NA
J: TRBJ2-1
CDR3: CSARDTANEQFF
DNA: TGCAGTGCTAGGGATACTGCGAATGAGCAGTTCTTC

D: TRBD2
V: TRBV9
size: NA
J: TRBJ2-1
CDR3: CASSVVTSGSDEQFF
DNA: TGTGCCAGCAGCGTAGTAACTAGCGGGAGCGATGAGCAGTTCTTC

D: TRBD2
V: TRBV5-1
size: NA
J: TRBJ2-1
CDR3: CASSDRLAGLKFF
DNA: TGCGCCAGCAGCGATAGACTAGCGGGATTGAAGTTCTTC

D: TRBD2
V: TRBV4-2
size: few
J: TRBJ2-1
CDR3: CASSQGTSGSNEQFF
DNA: TGTGCCAGCAGCCAAGGAACTAGCGGGAGTAATGAGCAGTTCTTC

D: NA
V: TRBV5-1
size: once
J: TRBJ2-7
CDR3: CASSLVARALDEQYF
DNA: TGCGCCAGCAGCTTGGTAGCGAGGGCCCTCGACGAGCAGTACTTC

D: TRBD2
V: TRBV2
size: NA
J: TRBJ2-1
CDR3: CASGREAYNEQFF
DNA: TGTGCCAGCGGACGGGAGGCGTACAATGAGCAGTTCTTC

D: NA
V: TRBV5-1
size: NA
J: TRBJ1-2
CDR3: CASSLAQEGYTF
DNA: TGCGCCAGCAGCTTGGCCCAGGAGGGCTACACCTTC

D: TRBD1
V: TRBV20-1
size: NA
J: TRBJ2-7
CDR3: CSAMGDREYEQYF
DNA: TGCAGTGCTATGGGGGACAGGGAGTACGAGCAGTACTTC

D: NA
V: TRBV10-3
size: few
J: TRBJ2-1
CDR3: CAIRSGSSYNEQFF
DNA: TGTGCCATCAGGAGCGGAAGCTCCTACAATGAGCAGTTCTTC

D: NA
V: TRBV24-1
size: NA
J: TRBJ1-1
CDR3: CATSDTRGRAFF
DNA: TGTGCCACCAGTGATACAAGGGGACGCGCTTTCTTT

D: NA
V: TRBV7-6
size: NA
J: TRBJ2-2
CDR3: CASSLRSPYTGELFF
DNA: TGTGCCAGCAGCTTAAGATCACCCTACACCGGGGAGCTGTTTTTT

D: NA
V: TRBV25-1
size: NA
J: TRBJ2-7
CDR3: CASSEAADPSYEQYF
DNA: TGTGCCAGCAGTGAAGCGGCGGACCCCAGCTACGAGCAGTACTTC

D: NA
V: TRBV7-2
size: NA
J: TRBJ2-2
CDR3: CASSLGAGQTGELFF
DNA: TGTGCCAGCAGCTTAGGAGCAGGGCAAACCGGGGAGCTGTTTTTT

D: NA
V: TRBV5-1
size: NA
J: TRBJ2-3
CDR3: CASSFGVFPDTQYF
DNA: TGCGCCAGCAGCTTTGGAGTATTCCCAGATACGCAGTATTTT

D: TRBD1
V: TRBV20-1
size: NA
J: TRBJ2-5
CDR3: CSAIGTAQETQYF
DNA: TGCAGTGCTATAGGGACAGCCCAAGAGACCCAGTACTTC

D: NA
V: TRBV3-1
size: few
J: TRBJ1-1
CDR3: CASSQRPIPEGTEAFF
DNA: TGTGCCAGCAGCCAAAGGCCGATACCCGAGGGGACTGAAGCTTTCTTT

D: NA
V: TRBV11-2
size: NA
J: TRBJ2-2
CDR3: CASSLVGGRWNTGELFF
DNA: TGTGCCAGCAGCTTAGTCGGTGGACGGTGGAACACCGGGGAGCTGTTTTTT

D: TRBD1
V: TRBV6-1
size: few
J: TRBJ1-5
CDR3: CASSSRQGSRPQHF
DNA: TGTGCCAGCAGCTCCCGACAGGGGAGTCGGCCCCAGCATTTT

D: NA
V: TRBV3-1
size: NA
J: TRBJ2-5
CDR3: CASSQDPGAVYQETQYF
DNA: TGTGCCAGCAGCCAAGACCCCGGGGCCGTTTACCAAGAGACCCAGTACTTC

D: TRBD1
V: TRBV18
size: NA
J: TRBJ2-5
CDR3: CASSLQGPGQETQYF
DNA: TGTGCCAGCTCACTACAGGGGCCGGGACAAGAGACCCAGTACTTC

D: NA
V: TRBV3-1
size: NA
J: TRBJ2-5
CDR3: CASSPWTPSRQETQYF
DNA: TGTGCCAGCAGCCCATGGACACCATCCCGTCAAGAGACCCAGTACTTC

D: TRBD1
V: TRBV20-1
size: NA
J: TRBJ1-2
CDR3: CSALGTGQGRSNYGYTF
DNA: TGCAGTGCTTTGGGGACGGGACAGGGAAGATCTAACTATGGCTACACCTTC

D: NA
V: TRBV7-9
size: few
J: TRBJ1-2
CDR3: CASSLMRTAYGYTF
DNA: TGTGCCAGCAGCTTAATGCGCACGGCCTATGGCTACACCTTC

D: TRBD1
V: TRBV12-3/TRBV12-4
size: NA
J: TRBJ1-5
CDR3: CASRDRGGQPQHF
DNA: TGTGCCAGCAGGGACAGGGGAGGGCAGCCCCAGCATTTT

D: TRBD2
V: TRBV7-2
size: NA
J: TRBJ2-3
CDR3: CASSSILAGGGTQYF
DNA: TGTGCCAGCAGCTCAATACTAGCGGGAGGGGGTACGCAGTATTTT

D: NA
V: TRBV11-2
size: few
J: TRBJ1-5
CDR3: CASSLDIGNQPQHF
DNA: TGTGCCAGCAGCTTGGATATTGGCAATCAGCCCCAGCATTTT

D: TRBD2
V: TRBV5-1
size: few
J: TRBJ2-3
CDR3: CASSLLASGRTDTQYF
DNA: TGCGCCAGCAGCTTGTTGGCTAGCGGGAGGACAGATACGCAGTATTTT

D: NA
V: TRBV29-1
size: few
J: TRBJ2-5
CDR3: CSVDPGRDGSQETQYF
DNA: TGCAGCGTTGACCCCGGTAGGGACGGGTCACAAGAGACCCAGTACTTC

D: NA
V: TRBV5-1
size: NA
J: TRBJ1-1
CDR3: CASSLGRGVGNTEAFF
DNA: TGCGCCAGCAGCTTGGGCAGGGGAGTGGGGAACACTGAAGCTTTCTTT

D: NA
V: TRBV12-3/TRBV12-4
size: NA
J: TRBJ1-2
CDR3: CDSSFKGVNYGYTF
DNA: TGTGACAGCAGTTTCAAGGGGGTTAACTATGGCTACACCTTC

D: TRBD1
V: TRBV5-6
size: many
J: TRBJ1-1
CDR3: CASSAGTGLEAFF
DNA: TGTGCCAGCAGCGCGGGGACAGGCCTTGAAGCTTTCTTT

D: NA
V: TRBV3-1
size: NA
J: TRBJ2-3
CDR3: CASSQVNTQYF
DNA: TGTGCCAGCAGCCAAGTGAATACGCAGTATTTT

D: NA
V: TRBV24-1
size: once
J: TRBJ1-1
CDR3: CATSESTYTEAFF
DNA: TGTGCCACCAGTGAGTCAACCTACACTGAAGCTTTCTTT

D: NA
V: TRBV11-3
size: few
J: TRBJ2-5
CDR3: CASSLAATKETQYF
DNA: TGTGCCAGCAGCTTAGCCGCCACCAAAGAGACCCAGTACTTC

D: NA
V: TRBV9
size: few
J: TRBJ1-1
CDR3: CASSVDQGTIEAFF
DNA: TGTGCCAGCAGCGTAGACCAGGGGACGATTGAAGCTTTCTTT

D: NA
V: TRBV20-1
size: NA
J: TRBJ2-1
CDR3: CSASLALSSYNEQFF
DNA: TGCAGTGCTAGTCTGGCCCTGAGCTCCTACAATGAGCAGTTCTTC

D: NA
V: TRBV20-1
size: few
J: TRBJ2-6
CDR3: CSARGRSSGANVLTF
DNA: TGCAGTGCTAGGGGGAGATCCTCTGGGGCCAACGTCCTGACTTTC

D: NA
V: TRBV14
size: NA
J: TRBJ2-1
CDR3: CASSQLRGRDNEQFF
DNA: TGTGCCAGCAGCCAACTCCGTGGCAGGGACAATGAGCAGTTCTTC

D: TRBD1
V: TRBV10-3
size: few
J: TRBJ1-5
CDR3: CAISESDRGLSNQPQHF
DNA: TGTGCCATCAGTGAGTCCGACAGGGGGCTTAGCAATCAGCCCCAGCATTTT

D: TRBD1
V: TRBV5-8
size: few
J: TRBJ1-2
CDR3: CASSAGDRVYGYTF
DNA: TGTGCCAGCAGCGCCGGCGACAGGGTCTATGGCTACACCTTC

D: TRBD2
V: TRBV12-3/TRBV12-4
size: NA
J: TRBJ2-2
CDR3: CASSAPGLATGELFF
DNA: TGTGCCAGCAGTGCTCCGGGACTAGCTACCGGGGAGCTGTTTTTT

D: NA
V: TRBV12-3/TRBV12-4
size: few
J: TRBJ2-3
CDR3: CASSLRQGSTDTQYF
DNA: TGTGCCAGCAGTTTAAGGCAGGGAAGCACAGATACGCAGTATTTT

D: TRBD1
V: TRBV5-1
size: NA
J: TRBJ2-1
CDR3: CASSPRDRAYNEQFF
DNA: TGCGCCAGCAGCCCCCGGGACAGAGCCTACAATGAGCAGTTCTTC